The 25 T cell receptor beta chains presented below share a single source sample, sequenced in a study of T cell responses to AZD1222 COVID-19 vaccine. The assay was immunoSEQ multiplex PCR, and TCRdb's table has in-frame clones only and misses some. The sample has approximately 200,000 clones, roughly 94% seen once; the top ten hold 1.7%. The specimen was peripheral blood, collected 28 days after the second dose of the MenACWY control vaccine. The receptors here all came from an adult who received the MenACWY meningococcal vaccine as a control.

This rearrangement joins TRBV6-1 to TRBJ1-5, with unresolved D. Trimming took off 1 base at V and 4 bases at J, with 11 bases between the two ends. Germline CDR1 MNHNS, CDR2 SASEGT. The CDR3 has 15 residues. Written as DNA, the CDR3 is TGTGCCAGCAGTGAAGGGTTGGGGTGGAATCAGCCCCAGCATTTT. Its protein is CASSEGLGWNQPQHF.

The V gene is TRBV27, the J gene TRBJ2-5; the match to TRBD2 covers 9 bases. The CDR3 spans 14 residues. Per germline, CDR1 MNHEY and CDR2 SMNVEV (reference sequence). Germline trimming cut 3 bases from V and 5 bases from J; bases unmatched to any gene: 4. This chain's CDR3 is CASSFIAGVETQYF. DNA of the CDR3: TGTGCCAGCAGTTTCATAGCGGGAGTTGAGACCCAGTACTTC.

The V and J genes are TRBV12-5 and TRBJ2-5, with a tentative D call TRBD1 (6 bases). This CDR3 is 15 amino acids long. V lost 5 bases, J lost 2 bases, and 15 bases lay in between. Germline V gene sequence: CDR1 LGHNT, CDR2 FRNRAP. The CDR3 spells CASGDDRPPQETQYF. In nucleotides, the CDR3 is TGTGCTAGTGGTGACGACAGGCCTCCACAAGAGACCCAGTACTTC.

J is TRBJ1-2 and V is TRBV3-1 (or the pseudogene TRBV3-2); perhaps TRBD1 as D (6 bases). This CDR3 has 15 amino acids. Trimming left V 4 bases short and J 1 base short, with 13 bases between. CDR1 is LGHDT, CDR2 YNNKEL, per germline (reference sequence). CDR3 sequence reads: CASSPDRNINYGYTF. CDR3 in DNA: TGTGCCAGCAGCCCCGACAGGAACATTAACTATGGCTACACCTTC.

V and J are TRBV5-4 and TRBJ1-4; D is ambiguous. The CDR3 runs to 13 residues. Trimming stripped 4 bases from V and 5 bases from J, with 9 bases between. CDR1 and CDR2 from the germline V gene are SGHNT and YYREEE (reference sequence). The CDR3 reads CASSQPGNEKLFF. CDR3 DNA: TGTGCCAGCAGCCAACCGGGGAATGAAAAACTGTTTTTT.

This clone was recorded once. This rearrangement joins TRBV18 to TRBJ2-5; D may be TRBD2 (6 bases). Germline V CDR1 and CDR2: KGHSH, LQKENI. The CDR3 extends over 16 amino acids. V dropped 0 bases and J dropped 4 bases, with 15 bases sitting between them. The CDR3 DNA sequence: TGTGCCAGCTCACCACCGGGACTCACATCAAGAGAGACCCAGTACTTC. This encodes CASSPPGLTSRETQYF.

The V and J genes are TRBV29-1 and TRBJ1-1; unclear D gene. Germline lookup yields CDR1 SQVTM and CDR2 ANQGSEA. The CDR3 contains 13 residues. Between the trimmed V and J ends, which lost 4 bases and 0 bases, there was a span of 9 bases. This chain's CDR3 is CSVGGRLNTEAFF. The CDR3 nucleotides are TGCAGCGTTGGAGGCAGATTGAACACTGAAGCTTTCTTT.

The J gene is TRBJ2-2, the V gene TRBV9; 10 bases match TRBD2. With V trimmed by 4 bases and J by 4 bases, 4 bases remained unmatched. CDR1 and CDR2 from the germline V gene are SGDLS and YYNGEE. The CDR3 runs 15 residues. Here the CDR3 reads CASSPRTSGTGELFF. As DNA, the CDR3 is TGTGCCAGCAGCCCGAGGACTAGCGGCACCGGGGAGCTGTTTTTT. Full variable domain (rest looked up from reference TRBV9 and TRBJ2-2): DSGVTQTPKHLITATGQRVTLRCSPRSGDLSVYWYQQSLDQGLQFLIQYYNGEERAKGNILERFSAQQFPDLHSELNLSSLELGDSALYFCASSPRTSGTGELFFGEGSRLTVL.

The rearrangement uses TRBV27 and TRBJ1-1; D is unresolved. Germline V gives CDR1 MNHEY, CDR2 SMNVEV (reference sequence). The CDR3 covers 15 residues. V lost 5 bases, J lost 0 bases, and 13 bases lay in between. As DNA, the CDR3 is TGTGCCAGCAGTGACCGGGGAGCCATGAACACTGAAGCTTTCTTT. Translated, it gives CASSDRGAMNTEAFF.

This sequence joins TRBV5-5 and TRBJ2-3; TRBD1 matches 10 bases. Germline CDR1 reads SGHKS; CDR2 reads YYEKEE (reference sequence). The CDR3 contains 19 residues. J gave up 4 bases and V 4 bases, and 18 bases lay outside the gene matches. CDR3 in amino acids: CASSTMTGGAAYGSDTQYF. In DNA, the CDR3 is TGTGCCAGCAGCACGATGACAGGGGGCGCCGCTTATGGGTCAGATACGCAGTATTTT. Looking up the rest from reference TRBV5-5 and TRBJ2-3 gives the full variable domain: DAGVTQSPTHLIKTRGQQVTLRCSPISGHKSVSWYQQVLGQGPQFIFQYYEKEERGRGNFPDRFSARQFPNYSSELNVNALLLGDSALYLCASSTMTGGAAYGSDTQYFGPGTRLTVL.

The rearrangement uses TRBV29-1 and TRBJ2-1; D possibly corresponds to TRBD1 (6 bases). There are 14 residues in the CDR3. Germline CDR1 SQVTM, CDR2 ANQGSEA. Trimming took off 4 bases at V and 6 bases at J, with 16 bases between the two ends. CDR3 amino acids: CSVGPTGSGNEQFF. The CDR3 DNA reads as TGCAGCGTTGGACCGACAGGTTCAGGCAATGAGCAGTTCTTC.

This sequence joins TRBV5-1 and TRBJ2-7; 13 nucleotides agree with TRBD2. From germline, CDR1 is SGHRS and CDR2 YFSETQ. The length of the CDR3 is 16 residues. The ends lost 4 bases at V and 5 bases at J; junction bases unmatched: 9. The CDR3 here is CASSRRLAGGQNEQYF. The CDR3 DNA follows: TGCGCCAGCAGCCGAAGACTAGCGGGGGGTCAGAACGAGCAGTACTTC.

The chain recombines TRBV19 with TRBJ2-7; unclear D gene. Germline V gene lookup returns CDR1 LNHDA and CDR2 SQIVND (reference sequence). CDR3 length equals 12 residues. The V gene lost 7 bases and the J gene lost 2 bases, with 9 bases spanning the gap. This CDR3 is CASMTETYEQYF. The CDR3 coding sequence is TGTGCCAGTATGACTGAGACCTACGAGCAGTACTTC.

The V call is TRBV6-5, the J call TRBJ2-7, with D possibly matching TRBD2 (6 bases). Trimming stripped 5 bases from V and 2 bases from J, with 13 bases between. The germline V gene has CDR1 MNHEY and CDR2 SVGAGI. This CDR3 region has 14 residues. The DNA of the CDR3 is TGTGCCAGCAGTCAGGACTATCTCACCTACGAGCAGTACTTC. This translates into CASSQDYLTYEQYF.

The chain combines TRBV11-3 with TRBJ2-1; 9 bases are a match to TRBD2. Trimming took 4 bases from V and 5 from J; bases not matched to a gene: 6. The CDR3 runs to 15 residues. Looked up from germline, CDR1 is SGHNT and CDR2 is YENEEA. As DNA, the CDR3 is TGTGCCAGCAGCTCCCACCTAGCGGGGAACAATGAGCAGTTCTTC. Encoded protein: CASSSHLAGNNEQFF. Full variable domain (missing parts from reference TRBV11-3 and TRBJ2-1): EAGVVQSPRYKIIEKKQPVAFWCNPISGHNTLYWYLQNLGQGPELLIRYENEEAVDDSQLPKDRFSAERLKGVDSTLKIQPAELGDSAVYLCASSSHLAGNNEQFFGPGTRLTVL.

The chain is built from TRBV7-2 and TRBJ1-6; D is perhaps TRBD1 (5 bases). V lost 4 bases and J lost 10, with 20 bases in between. The germline gives CDR1 SGHTA, CDR2 FQGNSA. The CDR3 extends over 16 amino acids. In nucleotides, the CDR3 is TGTGCCAGCAGCTCCGCCCTCGGGGCGGTGGGGTCACCCCTCCACTTT. This sequence encodes CASSSALGAVGSPLHF.

The chain couples TRBV2 to TRBJ2-7; the match to TRBD1 covers 9 bases. J gave up 1 base and V 7 bases, and 5 bases lay outside the gene matches. Germline loops: CDR1 SNHLY, CDR2 FYNNEI. CDR3 length: 14 residues. This chain's CDR3 is CASKGQGVSYEQYF. The DNA of the CDR3 is TGTGCCAGCAAGGGACAGGGAGTTTCCTACGAGCAGTACTTC.

The chain carries TRBV9 and TRBJ2-1; D is undetermined. The V end was cut by 4 bases, the J end by 2 bases, with 10 bases between. The germline gives CDR1 SGDLS, CDR2 YYNGEE. This CDR3 is built from 14 residues. The CDR3: CASSPRLAYNEQFF. CDR3 DNA sequence: TGTGCCAGCAGCCCTCGCCTGGCCTACAATGAGCAGTTCTTC.

This clone was detected only once. CDR3 amino acids: CAWSGGSTDTQYF. The CDR3 bases are TGTGCCTGGAGCGGGGGCAGCACAGATACGCAGTATTTT. The V call is TRBV30, the J call TRBJ2-3; D is possibly TRBD1 or TRBD2 (6 bases each). V was cut by 3 bases and J by 0 bases, with 7 bases left in between. Germline CDR1 is GTSNPN and CDR2 is SVGIG (reference sequence). This CDR3 spans 13 amino acids.

The chain is built from TRBV14 and TRBJ2-1; unclear D gene. Per germline, CDR1 SGHDN and CDR2 FVKESK. V dropped 3 bases and J dropped 10 bases, with 10 bases sitting between them. This CDR3 contains 12 residues. DNA for the CDR3: TGTGCCAGCAGCCAGATCTGGGAAGAGCAGTTCTTC. Encoded protein: CASSQIWEEQFF.

This chain links TRBV19 with TRBJ2-1, with D possibly TRBD2 on 6 matching bases. The CDR3 spans 11 residues. V lost 1 base and J 12 bases, leaving 7 bases between the germline ends. The germline V gene has CDR1 LNHDA and CDR2 SQIVND (reference sequence). The CDR3 sequence: CASSIGGLQFF. CDR3 coding DNA: TGTGCCAGTAGTATAGGGGGACTGCAGTTCTTC.

This clone occurred once. This same CDR3 is encoded by further DNA sequences in the sample. This chain connects TRBV6-1 to TRBJ2-2; no clear D. This CDR3 is 13 amino acids long. V lost 1 base and J 3 bases, leaving 3 bases between the germline ends. The germline gives CDR1 MNHNS, CDR2 SASEGT. This CDR3 reads CASSEGDTGELFF. The CDR3 nucleotides are TGTGCCAGCAGTGAAGGCGACACCGGGGAGCTGTTTTTT.

The rearrangement links TRBV19 to TRBJ1-4, with D perhaps TRBD1 (6 bases). With 5 bases removed from V and 7 bases from J, the gap between germline ends came to 17 bases. The length of the CDR3 is 15 residues. Looked up from germline, CDR1 is LNHDA and CDR2 is SQIVND (reference sequence). The CDR3 DNA sequence: TGTGCCAGTAGTCCCGTGGGCAGGGGCCTTGAAAAACTGTTTTTT. Protein: CASSPVGRGLEKLFF.

The chain couples TRBV29-1 to TRBJ2-1; D is perhaps TRBD2 (5 bases). Germline loops: CDR1 SQVTM, CDR2 ANQGSEA. V was cut by 0 bases and J by 0 bases, with 12 bases left in between. CDR3 length equals 16 residues. In DNA, the CDR3 is TGCAGCGTTGAAGATGGAGCGGCTAGCTCCTACAATGAGCAGTTCTTC. This sequence encodes CSVEDGAASSYNEQFF.

V usage is TRBV4-1 and J usage is TRBJ2-1; 10 nucleotides agree with TRBD2. V lost 5 bases, J lost 9 bases, and 7 bases stayed unmatched. CDR3 length equals 14 residues. Germline V gives CDR1 MGHRA, CDR2 YSYEKL. The CDR3 DNA follows: TGCGCCAGCAGCACCTGGACTAGCGGAGGTGAGCAGTTCTTC. This gives the protein CASSTWTSGGEQFF.